Reported below is one TCR beta chain. The antigen remains undetermined. This CDR3 comprises 15 residues. The V gene lost 2 bases and the J gene lost 0 bases, with 11 bases spanning the gap. Germline-derived CDR1 and CDR2 are SGHKS and YYEKEE (reference sequence). The data belong to a study of cytomegalovirus exposure and HLA in healthy donors. General study results and limits: Most sequenced TCRs were rare (though some public TCRs occurred in many donors). There were fewer than 200 TCR beta chains listed as cytomegalovirus-associated. V- and J-gene trimming in TCR beta was tied to a missense DCLRE1C variant by an analysis performed later.

PCR primers comprised 60 Vbeta and 13 Jbeta primers. The assay was immunoSEQ multiplex PCR, and TCRdb's table has in-frame clones only and misses some. Of 150,000 or so clones in the sample, approximately 80% were seen once. This chain connects TRBV5-5 to TRBJ1-1; D call uncertain. The sequence derives from a young man in good health and CMV-seronegative. The sample consisted of PBMCs. CDR3 nucleotides: TGTGCCAGCAGCTTCCAGGCCAGACTGAACACTGAAGCTTTCTTT. Protein product: CASSFQARLNTEAFF.